The 16 T cell receptor beta chains listed next were all sequenced from one sample in a study of cytomegalovirus exposure and HLA in healthy donors. The study ran its PCR with 60 Vbeta and 13 Jbeta primers. Sequencing used immunoSEQ multiplex PCR; TCRdb keeps in-frame clones, though not all of them. The sample includes 200,000 to 300,000 clones, approximately 84% of them seen just once. The sample was PBMCs. These receptors all come from a woman in her thirties or forties in good health and CMV-seropositive.

The chain carries TRBV27 and TRBJ2-7; D possibly corresponds to TRBD2 (6 bases). Trimming took 3 bases from V and 3 from J, leaving 12 bases between them. CDR1 is MNHEY and CDR2 is SMNVEV in the germline V gene (reference sequence). There are 14 residues in the CDR3. The chain's CDR3 is CASSLVIGSYEQYF. In nucleotides, the CDR3 is TGTGCCAGCAGTTTGGTGATCGGGAGCTACGAGCAGTACTTC.

The genes are TRBV30 and TRBJ2-7; D is perhaps TRBD2 (6 bases). The CDR3 runs 13 residues. Trimming took 0 bases from V and 3 from J, leaving 9 bases between them. The germline CDR1 and CDR2 sequences are GTSNPN and SVGIG (reference sequence). The CDR3, as DNA: TGTGCCTGGAGTGTGGAGGGACTCTACGAGCAGTACTTC. Its translation: CAWSVEGLYEQYF.

The chain links TRBV29-1 to TRBJ1-2, with 8 positions matching TRBD1. Germline V gene lookup returns CDR1 SQVTM and CDR2 ANQGSEA. This CDR3 has 16 amino acids. With V trimmed by 6 bases and J by 4 bases, 16 bases remained unmatched. CDR3 loop: CSVTQGAVSSSYGYTF. The CDR3 DNA follows: TGCAGCGTGACCCAGGGGGCAGTAAGTTCGAGCTATGGCTACACCTTC.

V is TRBV5-8 and J is TRBJ1-4, with TRBD1 matching 7 bases. J was trimmed by 3 bases and V by 2 bases; bases with no gene match: 7. CDR3 length: 16 residues. CDR1 and CDR2 (germline): SGHTS, YDEGEE. The CDR3 DNA reads TGTGCCAGCAGCTTTGGAAAGGGGGCGGCTAATGAAAAACTGTTTTTT. Protein sequence: CASSFGKGAANEKLFF.

The genes are TRBV9 and TRBJ1-4, with 10 bases matching TRBD1. The germline CDR1 and CDR2 sequences are SGDLS and YYNGEE. V dropped 2 bases and J dropped 6; count of bases not matched to a gene: 7. The CDR3 runs to 16 residues. The CDR3: CASSVGGQGFDEKLFF. The CDR3 nucleotides are TGTGCCAGCAGCGTTGGGGGACAGGGGTTTGATGAAAAACTGTTTTTT.

This rearrangement joins TRBV10-1 to TRBJ2-4; D is unresolved. The CDR3 totals 14 residues. The ends were cut back, 11 bases at V and 0 bases at J, with 14 bases in the middle. Per the germline V gene, CDR1 is WNHNN and CDR2 is SYGVQD (reference sequence). CDR3 sequence: CAGCLQLAKNIQYF. Written as DNA, the CDR3 is TGCGCCGGTTGTTTACAGTTAGCCAAAAACATTCAGTACTTC.

J is TRBJ1-4 and V is TRBV7-9; a possible D gene is TRBD1 (6 bases). The germline CDR1 and CDR2 sequences are SEHNR and FQNEAQ (reference sequence). The V end was cut by 1 base, the J end by 4 bases, with 10 bases between. The CDR3 contains 15 residues. The CDR3 nucleotides read TGTGCCAGCAGCTTAGAAGGGGGTTTTAATGAAAAACTGTTTTTT. Amino acids: CASSLEGGFNEKLFF. The full variable domain, with the rest looked up from reference TRBV7-9 and TRBJ1-4, is DTGVSQNPRHKITKRGQNVTFRCDPISEHNRLYWYRQTLGQGPEFLTYFQNEAQLEKSRLLSDRFSAERPKGSFSTLEIQRTEQGDSAMYLCASSLEGGFNEKLFFGSGTQLSVL.

The chain has TRBV6-6 and TRBJ2-7; 8 nucleotides agree with TRBD2. The CDR3 covers 13 residues. CDR1 is MNHNY, CDR2 SVGAGI, per germline (reference sequence). The J segment lost 6 bases and the V segment lost 6 bases, leaving 7 bases of the junction unmatched. The CDR3 sequence: CASREPGGGEQYF. DNA of the CDR3: TGTGCCAGCAGAGAACCGGGAGGGGGCGAGCAGTACTTC.

V usage is TRBV7-2 and J usage is TRBJ2-5, with a possible D match to TRBD2 (6 bases). V gave up 1 base and J gave up 3 bases, with 6 bases separating them. CDR3 length: 13 amino acids. Germline V CDR1 and CDR2: SGHTA, FQGNSA. CDR3 DNA: TGTGCCAGCAGCTTAGGCGGGAAAGAGACCCAGTACTTC. Its protein is CASSLGGKETQYF.

The chain combines TRBV6-1 with TRBJ1-4; tentatively, D is TRBD1 (6 bases). Germline CDR1 MNHNS, CDR2 SASEGT. The V end was cut by 7 bases, the J end by 7 bases, with 16 bases between. The CDR3 is 14 amino acids. CDR3 DNA sequence: TGTGCCAGCACCGGCGCAGGGGTGGGTGAAAAACTGTTTTTT. Its protein is CASTGAGVGEKLFF.

The rearrangement links TRBV14 to TRBJ2-1, with 12 bases matching TRBD2. The V and J ends lost 4 bases and 0 bases, in that order; junction bases with no gene match: 10. This CDR3 contains 19 residues. The V gene's germline CDR1 is SGHDN and CDR2 FVKESK. CDR3 region: CASSRTSGTFTSSYNEQFF. DNA of the CDR3: TGTGCCAGCAGCCGGACTAGCGGGACCTTCACCAGCTCCTACAATGAGCAGTTCTTC.

The chain recombines TRBV5-6 with TRBJ2-5; D not certain. CDR1 is SGHDT and CDR2 is YYEEEE in the germline V gene. Trimming removed 0 bases from V and 1 base from J, with 13 bases in between. The CDR3 length is 16 residues. This CDR3 is CASSLDSPIPQETQYF. Here the CDR3 DNA reads TGTGCCAGCAGCTTGGACAGCCCTATACCCCAAGAGACCCAGTACTTC.

Written as DNA, the CDR3 is TGTGCCAGCAGCCAATATCCAACAGGGCCGGGGGAGACCCAGTACTTC. This sequence encodes CASSQYPTGPGETQYF. The V and J genes are TRBV7-6 and TRBJ2-5, with D possibly TRBD1 on 6 matching bases. The CDR3 runs to 16 residues. The V end was cut by 5 bases, the J end by 5 bases, with 21 bases between. Germline V gene sequence: CDR1 SGHVS, CDR2 FNYEAQ.

Note on this clone: At one boundary the junction diverges from the germline segment, which might be a read error. The chain employs TRBV7-9 and TRBJ2-1, with TRBD2 identical over 9 bases. The germline V gene has CDR1 SEHNR and CDR2 FQNEAQ (reference sequence). The CDR3 has 17 residues. The CDR3 loop reads CSSSSSPGTSRYNEQFF. Here the CDR3 DNA reads TGTTCCAGCAGCTCCTCCCCCGGGACTAGCAGGTACAATGAGCAGTTCTTC.

V and J are TRBV19 and TRBJ2-2; 11 bases agree with TRBD2. Germline V gene lookup returns CDR1 LNHDA and CDR2 SQIVND (reference sequence). This CDR3 has 15 residues. J lost 7 bases, V lost 2 bases, and 3 bases had no gene match. The CDR3 nucleotides are TGTGCCAGTAGTATAACTAGCGGGAGAAGCGGGGAGCTGTTTTTT. Its protein product is CASSITSGRSGELFF.

V usage is TRBV5-4 and J usage is TRBJ2-7; 8 bases agree with TRBD2. The germline V gene has CDR1 SGHNT and CDR2 YYREEE (reference sequence). V gave up 0 bases and J gave up 7 bases; unmatched junction bases: 18. The length of the CDR3 is 18 residues. The CDR3 sequence: CASSLGGSGAGVHGEQYF. Here the CDR3 DNA reads TGTGCCAGCAGCTTGGGGGGTTCAGGAGCGGGAGTCCACGGTGAGCAGTACTTC.